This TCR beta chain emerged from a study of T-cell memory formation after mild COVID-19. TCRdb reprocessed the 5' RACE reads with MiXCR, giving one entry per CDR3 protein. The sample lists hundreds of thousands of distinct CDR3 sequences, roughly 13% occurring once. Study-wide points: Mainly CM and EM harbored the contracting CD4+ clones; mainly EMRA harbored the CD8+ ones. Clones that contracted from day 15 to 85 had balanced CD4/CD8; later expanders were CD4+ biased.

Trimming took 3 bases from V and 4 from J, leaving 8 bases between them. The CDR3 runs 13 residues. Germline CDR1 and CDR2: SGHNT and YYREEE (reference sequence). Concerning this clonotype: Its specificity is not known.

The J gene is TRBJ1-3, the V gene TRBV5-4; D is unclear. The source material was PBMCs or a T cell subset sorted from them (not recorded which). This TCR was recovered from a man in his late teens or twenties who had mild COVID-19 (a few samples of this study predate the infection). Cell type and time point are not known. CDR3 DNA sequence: TGTGCCAGCAGCTCCGCCCTAGGAAACACCATATATTTT. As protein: CASSSALGNTIYF.